This T cell receptor (beta chain) was profiled in a study of blood T cell repertoires in COVID-19. Germline V gene lookup returns CDR1 SGHVS and CDR2 FQNEAQ. Trimming removed 3 bases at V and 4 bases at J, with 6 bases between. CDR3 length: 12 amino acids. Here immunoSEQ multiplex PCR was the method, and the copy in TCRdb shows in-frame clones only, minus some. This table has about 200,000 clones, around 80% appearing once. This TCR came from a woman in her 70s with acute or convalescent COVID-19. The sample comprised peripheral blood. The rearrangement uses TRBV7-8 and TRBJ2-5, with D uncertain. The CDR3, as DNA: TGTGCCAGCAGCTTGGAGACAGAGACCCAGTACTTC. This encodes CASSLETETQYF.